The clone carrying this T cell receptor (beta chain) was seen at least ten times. The antigen is unknown. The sample is drawn from a study of molecular identifiers for immune sequencing clone quantification. Germline CDR1 is SGHTA and CDR2 is FQGNSA. V was shortened by 6 bases and J by 9 bases, with 12 bases between the two germline ends. The length of the CDR3 is 12 residues. Whole-study findings and limits: Detecting spiked Jurkat TCR RNA from one cell among about a million naive cells was reportedly possible.

TCRdb used MiXCR to reprocess the PCR reads, holding one entry per CDR3 protein. The table includes 50,000 to 70,000 distinct CDR3 sequences, about 18% detected once. The source material was naive CD8+ T cells from blood, with Jurkat cell RNA spiked in. Subset reported: FACS-sorted CD8+CD4-CCR7+CD45RA+ naive T cells. The genes are TRBV7-2 and TRBJ2-1, with D tentatively TRBD1 or TRBD2 (5 bases each). The sequence came from a human donor in good health. Some libraries in this study had Jurkat cell RNA spiked in. This chain's CDR3 is CASRGWGSEQFF. The CDR3 DNA reads TGTGCCAGCAGGGGGTGGGGGTCTGAGCAGTTCTTC. Using reference TRBV7-2 and TRBJ2-1 for the parts outside the CDR3, the full variable domain is GAGVSQSPSNKVTEKGKDVELRCDPISGHTALYWYRQSLGQGLEFLIYFQGNSAPDKSGLPSDRFSAERTGGSVSTLTIQRTQQEDSAVYLCASRGWGSEQFFGPGTRLTVL.